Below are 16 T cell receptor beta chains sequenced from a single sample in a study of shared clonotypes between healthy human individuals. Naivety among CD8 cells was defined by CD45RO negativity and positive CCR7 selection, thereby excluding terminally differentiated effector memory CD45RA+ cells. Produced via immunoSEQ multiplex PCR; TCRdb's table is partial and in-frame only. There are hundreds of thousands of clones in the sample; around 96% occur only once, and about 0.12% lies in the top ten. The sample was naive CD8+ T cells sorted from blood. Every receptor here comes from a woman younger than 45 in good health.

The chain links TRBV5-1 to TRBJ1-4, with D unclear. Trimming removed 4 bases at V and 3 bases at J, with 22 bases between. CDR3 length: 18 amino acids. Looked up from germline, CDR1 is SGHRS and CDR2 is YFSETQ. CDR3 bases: TGCGCCAGCAGCCCCCACAGTTCTACGTTCTCTTCTAATGAAAAACTGTTTTTT. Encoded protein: CASSPHSSTFSSNEKLFF.

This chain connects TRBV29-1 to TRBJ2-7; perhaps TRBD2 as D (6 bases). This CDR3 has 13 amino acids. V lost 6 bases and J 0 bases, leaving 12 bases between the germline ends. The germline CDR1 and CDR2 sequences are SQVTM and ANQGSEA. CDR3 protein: CSVSGWSSYEQYF. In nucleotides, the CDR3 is TGCAGCGTGAGCGGGTGGAGCTCCTACGAGCAGTACTTC.

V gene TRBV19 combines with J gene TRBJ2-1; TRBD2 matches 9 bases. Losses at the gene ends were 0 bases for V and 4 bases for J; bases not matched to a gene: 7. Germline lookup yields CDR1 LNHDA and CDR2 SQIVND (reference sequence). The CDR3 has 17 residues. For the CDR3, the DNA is TGTGCCAGTAGTATAGATCGGAGCGGGAGGAATTACAATGAGCAGTTCTTC. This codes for CASSIDRSGRNYNEQFF. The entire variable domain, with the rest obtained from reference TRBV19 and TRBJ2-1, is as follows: DGGITQSPKYLFRKEGQNVTLSCEQNLNHDAMYWYRQDPGQGLRLIYYSQIVNDFQKGDIAEGYSVSREKKESFPLTVTSAQKNPTAFYLCASSIDRSGRNYNEQFFGPGTRLTVL.

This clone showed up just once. The DNA of the CDR3 is TGTGCCAGCAGTTACTCGGTTCTTTCAGAGACCCAGTACTTC. Protein: CASSYSVLSETQYF. The chain links TRBV6-6 to TRBJ2-5; no clear D. The germline CDR1 and CDR2 sequences are MNHNY and SVGAGI (reference sequence). The CDR3 extends over 14 amino acids. V lost 0 bases, J lost 4 bases, and 9 bases lay in between.

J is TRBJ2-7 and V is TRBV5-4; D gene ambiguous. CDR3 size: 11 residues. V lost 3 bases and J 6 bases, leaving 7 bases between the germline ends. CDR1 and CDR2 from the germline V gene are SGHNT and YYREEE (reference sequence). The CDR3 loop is CASSSLSEQYF. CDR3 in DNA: TGTGCCAGCAGCTCATTAAGCGAGCAGTACTTC.

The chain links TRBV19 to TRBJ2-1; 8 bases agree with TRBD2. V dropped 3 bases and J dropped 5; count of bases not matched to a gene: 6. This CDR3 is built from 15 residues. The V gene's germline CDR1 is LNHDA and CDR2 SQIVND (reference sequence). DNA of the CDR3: TGTGCCAGTAGTATGGCGGGACTAGGGGACAATGAGCAGTTCTTC. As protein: CASSMAGLGDNEQFF.

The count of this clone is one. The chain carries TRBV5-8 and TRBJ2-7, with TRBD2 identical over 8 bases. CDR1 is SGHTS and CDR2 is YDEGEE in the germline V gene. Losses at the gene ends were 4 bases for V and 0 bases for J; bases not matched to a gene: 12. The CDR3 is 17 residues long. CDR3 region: CASSQDPQRGSSYEQYF. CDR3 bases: TGTGCCAGCAGCCAAGATCCCCAGCGGGGGAGCTCCTACGAGCAGTACTTC.

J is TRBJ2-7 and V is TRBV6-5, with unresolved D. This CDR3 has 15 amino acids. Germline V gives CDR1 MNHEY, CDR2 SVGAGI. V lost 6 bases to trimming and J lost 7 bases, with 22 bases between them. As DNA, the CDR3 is TGTGCCAGCAGCAAACTTGTGGCCTTGATGACAGAGCAGTACTTC. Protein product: CASSKLVALMTEQYF.

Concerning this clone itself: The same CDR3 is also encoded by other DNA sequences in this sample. CDR3 DNA sequence: TGTGCCAGCAGCTTGTCGCCGTACGAGCAGTACTTC. Translated, it gives CASSLSPYEQYF. The chain joins TRBV5-6 to TRBJ2-7; no clear D gene. The CDR3 loop spans 12 amino acids. CDR1 and CDR2 from the germline V gene are SGHDT and YYEEEE. The germline V and J ends were trimmed by 1 base and 4 bases, with 6 bases remaining between them.

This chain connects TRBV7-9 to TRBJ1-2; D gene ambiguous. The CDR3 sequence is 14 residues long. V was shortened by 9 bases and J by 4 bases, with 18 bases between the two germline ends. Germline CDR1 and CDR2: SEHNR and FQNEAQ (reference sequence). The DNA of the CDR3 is TGTGCCAGACGTCCTGCCAGACGGACCTATGGCTACACCTTC. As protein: CARRPARRTYGYTF.

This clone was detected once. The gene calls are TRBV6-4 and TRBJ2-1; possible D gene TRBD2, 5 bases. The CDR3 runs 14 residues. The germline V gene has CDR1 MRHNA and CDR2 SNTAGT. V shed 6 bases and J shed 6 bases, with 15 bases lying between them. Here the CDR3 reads CASSHLGEANEQFF. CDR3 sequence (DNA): TGTGCCAGCAGCCACCTGGGAGAGGCCAATGAGCAGTTCTTC.

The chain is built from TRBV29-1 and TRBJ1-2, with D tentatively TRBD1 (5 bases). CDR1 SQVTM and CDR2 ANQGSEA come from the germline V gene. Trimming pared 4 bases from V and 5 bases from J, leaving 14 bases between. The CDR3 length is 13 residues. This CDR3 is CSVGPGLGYGYTF. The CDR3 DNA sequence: TGCAGCGTTGGCCCGGGACTGGGATATGGCTACACCTTC.

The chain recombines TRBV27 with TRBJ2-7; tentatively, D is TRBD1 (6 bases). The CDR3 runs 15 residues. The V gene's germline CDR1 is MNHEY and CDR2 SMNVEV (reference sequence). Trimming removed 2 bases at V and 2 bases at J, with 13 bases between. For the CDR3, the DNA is TGTGCCAGCAGTTTAGAGGCAGGGGACCCCTACGAGCAGTACTTC. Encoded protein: CASSLEAGDPYEQYF.

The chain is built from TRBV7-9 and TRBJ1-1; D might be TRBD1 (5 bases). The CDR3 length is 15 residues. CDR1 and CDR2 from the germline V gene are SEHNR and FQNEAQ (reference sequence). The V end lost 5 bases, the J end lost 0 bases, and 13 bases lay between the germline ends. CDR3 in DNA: TGTGCCAGCAGCCCTGACAGTATCATGAACACTGAAGCTTTCTTT. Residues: CASSPDSIMNTEAFF. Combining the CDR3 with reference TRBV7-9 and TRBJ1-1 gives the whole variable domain DTGVSQNPRHKITKRGQNVTFRCDPISEHNRLYWYRQTLGQGPEFLTYFQNEAQLEKSRLLSDRFSAERPKGSFSTLEIQRTEQGDSAMYLCASSPDSIMNTEAFFGQGTRLTVV.

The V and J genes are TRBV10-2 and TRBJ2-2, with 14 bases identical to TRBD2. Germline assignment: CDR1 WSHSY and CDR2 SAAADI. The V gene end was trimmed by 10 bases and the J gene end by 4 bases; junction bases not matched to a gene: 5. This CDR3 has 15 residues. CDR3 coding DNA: TGCGCCACGACTAGCGGGAGGGCGGGCACCGGGGAGCTGTTTTTT. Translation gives CATTSGRAGTGELFF.

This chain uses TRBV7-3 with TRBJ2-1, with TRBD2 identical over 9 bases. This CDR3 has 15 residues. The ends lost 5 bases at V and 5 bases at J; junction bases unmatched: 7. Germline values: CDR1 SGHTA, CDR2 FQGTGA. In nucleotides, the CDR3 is TGTGCCAGCAGCCCCATTGCTAGCGGGGACAATGAGCAGTTCTTC. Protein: CASSPIASGDNEQFF.